The 21 T cell receptor beta chains below come from one sample, sequenced in a study of T cell responses to AZD1222 COVID-19 vaccine. Sequencing used immunoSEQ multiplex PCR; TCRdb keeps in-frame clones, though not all of them. The data hold roughly 60,000 clones, with over 65% observed a single time. The material was peripheral blood, obtained 28 days after the second AZD1222 dose. All receptors derive from an adult who received the AZD1222 COVID-19 vaccine.

This clone was observed a few times. The V gene is TRBV4-3, the J gene TRBJ2-1; unclear D gene. Trimming took off 0 bases at V and 8 bases at J, with 11 bases between the two ends. Per the germline V gene, CDR1 is LGHNA and CDR2 is YSLEER. CDR3 length: 14 residues. In nucleotides, the CDR3 is TGCGCCAGCAGCCAAGAATGGGCGGCGGATGAGCAGTTCTTC. Protein product: CASSQEWAADEQFF.

This sequence joins TRBV15 and TRBJ2-7; the D gene is possibly TRBD2 (6 bases). CDR3 length: 14 amino acids. V lost 1 base to trimming and J lost 1 base, with 8 bases between them. CDR1 LNHNV and CDR2 YYDKDF come from the germline V gene (reference sequence). CDR3 DNA sequence: TGTGCCACCAGCAGAGGGGGGGTTTCCTACGAGCAGTACTTC. Translation: CATSRGGVSYEQYF.

Turning to this clone: This same CDR3 is encoded by further DNA sequences in the sample. The CDR3 loop is CASSLGNTGELFF. The DNA of the CDR3 is TGCGCCAGCAGCTTGGGCAACACCGGGGAGCTGTTTTTT. The chain recombines TRBV5-1 with TRBJ2-2; D not resolved. Germline V gene sequence: CDR1 SGHRS, CDR2 YFSETQ. V dropped 0 bases and J dropped 2 bases, with 2 bases sitting between them. This CDR3 comprises 13 residues.

The V call is TRBV18, the J call TRBJ1-5, with a possible D match to TRBD1 (5 bases). The CDR3 totals 13 residues. From germline, CDR1 is KGHSH and CDR2 LQKENI. V shed 6 bases and J shed 7 bases, with 13 bases lying between them. As DNA, the CDR3 is TGTGCCAGCTCTTCGGGGGAAGGACAGCCCCAGCATTTT. It yields the protein CASSSGEGQPQHF.

This chain connects TRBV10-2 to TRBJ1-1; D may be TRBD1 (5 bases). The V gene's germline CDR1 is WSHSY and CDR2 SAAADI. The CDR3 is 14 amino acids. V lost 4 bases to trimming and J lost 2 bases, with 11 bases between them. Here the CDR3 reads CASSGNRGNTEAFF. As DNA, the CDR3 is TGCGCCAGCAGTGGGAACCGGGGCAACACTGAAGCTTTCTTT.

The chain is built from TRBV3-1 (or the pseudogene TRBV3-2) and TRBJ2-5; the match to TRBD2 covers 10 bases. There are 17 residues in the CDR3. CDR1 LGHDT and CDR2 YNNKEL come from the germline V gene (reference sequence). V gave up 4 bases and J gave up 5 bases; unmatched junction bases: 13. CDR3 nucleotide sequence: TGTGCCAGCAGCCCGGCCGGGGTTAGCGGGGGGCGGGAGACCCAGTACTTC. Protein product: CASSPAGVSGGRETQYF.

The chain is built from TRBV3-1 (or the pseudogene TRBV3-2) and TRBJ2-1; the D gene is possibly TRBD2 (6 bases). The CDR3 covers 12 residues. Germline V lookup: CDR1 LGHDT, CDR2 YNNKEL (reference sequence). V lost 3 bases, J lost 7 bases, and 7 bases lay in between. CDR3 in amino acids: CASSQEGNEQFF. CDR3 in DNA: TGTGCCAGCAGCCAGGAGGGGAATGAGCAGTTCTTC.

The rearrangement links TRBV6-5 to TRBJ1-4, with D unresolved. In germline, CDR1 is MNHEY, CDR2 SVGAGI. V lost 0 bases and J lost 0, with 8 bases in between. The CDR3 is 16 amino acids. The chain's CDR3 is CASSYSVYPTNEKLFF. The DNA of the CDR3 is TGTGCCAGCAGTTACTCAGTTTATCCAACTAATGAAAAACTGTTTTTT.

This clone has just a few counts. The chain couples TRBV19 to TRBJ1-4; D is uncertain. The germline CDR1 and CDR2 sequences are LNHDA and SQIVND (reference sequence). V was shortened by 7 bases and J by 5 bases, with 14 bases between the two germline ends. The CDR3 extends over 14 amino acids. For the CDR3, the DNA is TGTGCCAGTAATTTTGGTTCGGTAAATGAAAAACTGTTTTTT. It is translated as CASNFGSVNEKLFF. The full variable domain, rest sourced from reference TRBV19 and TRBJ1-4, is DGGITQSPKYLFRKEGQNVTLSCEQNLNHDAMYWYRQDPGQGLRLIYYSQIVNDFQKGDIAEGYSVSREKKESFPLTVTSAQKNPTAFYLCASNFGSVNEKLFFGSGTQLSVL.

In this sample, this clone turned up once. This rearrangement joins TRBV25-1 to TRBJ2-2, with no clear D. This CDR3 spans 14 amino acids. The V gene's germline CDR1 is MGHDK and CDR2 SYGVNS. V lost 4 bases, J lost 1 base, and 7 bases lay in between. In nucleotides, the CDR3 is TGTGCCAGCAGTGGGGTTATGAACACCGGGGAGCTGTTTTTT. This translates into CASSGVMNTGELFF.

The rearrangement links TRBV11-2 to TRBJ1-2; TRBD1 matches 10 bases. The germline V gene encodes CDR1 SGHAT and CDR2 FQNNGV. The CDR3 covers 13 residues. V was clipped by 5 bases and J by 12 bases; unmatched bases: 9. The CDR3 bases are TGTGCCAGCAGCCTGAACCGGGACAGGGGAAACACCTTC. Amino acid sequence: CASSLNRDRGNTF.

The table lists this clone with a count of one. The chain joins TRBV5-1 to TRBJ2-3; TRBD2 matches at 7 bases. V lost 4 bases and J lost 3; bases outside the gene matches: 8. Germline-derived CDR1 and CDR2 are SGHRS and YFSETQ. The CDR3 totals 15 residues. The CDR3 sequence is CASSTAGGGTDTQYF. CDR3 sequence (DNA): TGCGCCAGCAGCACGGCGGGCGGGGGTACAGATACGCAGTATTTT.

Only a few counts were recorded for this clone. One end of the junction fails to match germline, which may point to a read error. V usage is TRBV5-4 and J usage is TRBJ2-3; TRBD2 agrees at 9 bases. Germline loops: CDR1 SGHNT, CDR2 YYREEE (reference sequence). The CDR3 totals 15 residues. The CDR3 sequence: CASSLEAGGTDTQYF. DNA of the CDR3: TGTGCCAGCAGCTTGGAAGCGGGGGGCACGGATACGCAGTATTTT.

The rearrangement links TRBV1 to TRBJ2-2; no DNA check was done on the table's D call, TRBD2. TRBV1 is annotated as a pseudogene. CDR3 length: 19 residues. CDR3 in amino acids: CTSSQDGPPFNRGTGELFF. In DNA, the CDR3 is TGCACCAGCAGCCAAGATGGGCCTCCTTTTAACCGGGGGACCGGGGAGCTGTTTTTT.

The rearrangement uses TRBV19 and TRBJ2-7, with TRBD1 matching over 7 bases. The CDR3 spans 15 residues. V was pared by 5 bases and J by 3 bases, with 10 bases of the junction left unmatched. Per germline, CDR1 LNHDA and CDR2 SQIVND (reference sequence). CDR3 coding DNA: TGTGCCAGTAGTCTCAGAGGGACAGTTGGCTACGAGCAGTACTTC. It specifies CASSLRGTVGYEQYF.

The chain carries TRBV9 and TRBJ2-5; D is perhaps TRBD1 (6 bases). The CDR3 covers 14 residues. The germline V gene encodes CDR1 SGDLS and CDR2 YYNGEE. Trimming removed 2 bases at V and 1 base at J, with 9 bases between. CDR3 loop: CASSVGHLQETQYF. The CDR3 nucleotides read TGTGCCAGCAGCGTGGGACATCTCCAAGAGACCCAGTACTTC. Using reference TRBV9 and TRBJ2-5 for the parts outside the CDR3, the full variable domain is DSGVTQTPKHLITATGQRVTLRCSPRSGDLSVYWYQQSLDQGLQFLIQYYNGEERAKGNILERFSAQQFPDLHSELNLSSLELGDSALYFCASSVGHLQETQYFGPGTRLLVL.

This chain joins TRBV7-2 and TRBJ1-2; possibly TRBD1 for D (5 bases). Germline V lookup: CDR1 SGHTA, CDR2 FQGNSA. The germline V and J ends were trimmed by 1 base and 4 bases, with 13 bases remaining between them. CDR3 length: 15 residues. CDR3 protein: CASSLGGGVAYGYTF. The CDR3, as DNA: TGTGCCAGCAGCTTAGGGGGAGGGGTTGCCTATGGCTACACCTTC.

The J gene is TRBJ2-1, the V gene TRBV6-5, with D possibly being TRBD2 (7 bases). The V end was cut by 4 bases, the J end by 4 bases, with 14 bases between. Germline CDR1 reads MNHEY; CDR2 reads SVGAGI. The CDR3 is made up of 15 amino acids. The CDR3 spells CASSFGGGGYNEQFF. CDR3 DNA: TGTGCCAGCAGTTTCGGGGGAGGGGGTTACAATGAGCAGTTCTTC.

The J gene is TRBJ1-1, the V gene TRBV11-2; no reliable D call. Germline V gene lookup returns CDR1 SGHAT and CDR2 FQNNGV. The V end was cut by 0 bases, the J end by 1 base, with 6 bases between. The CDR3 has 14 amino acids. CDR3 nucleotide sequence: TGTGCCAGCAGCTTAGAACAGAAGAACACTGAAGCTTTCTTT. It specifies CASSLEQKNTEAFF.

The chain combines TRBV6-5 with TRBJ1-4, with D possibly TRBD1 on 5 matching bases. The CDR3 consists of 16 residues. Germline V lookup: CDR1 MNHEY, CDR2 SVGAGI. Trimming took 0 bases from V and 3 from J, leaving 11 bases between them. CDR3 loop: CASSYSSGAANEKLFF. CDR3 sequence (DNA): TGTGCCAGCAGTTACTCGAGTGGGGCGGCTAATGAAAAACTGTTTTTT.

This chain links TRBV19 with TRBJ2-7; TRBD1 aligns across 8 bases. The CDR3 covers 14 residues. The germline V gene has CDR1 LNHDA and CDR2 SQIVND (reference sequence). The trim removed 5 bases at V and 4 bases at J, leaving 7 bases unmatched. The CDR3, as DNA: TGTGCCAGTAGTGCCGGACAGGGAGTGTACGAGCAGTACTTC. Its translation is CASSAGQGVYEQYF.